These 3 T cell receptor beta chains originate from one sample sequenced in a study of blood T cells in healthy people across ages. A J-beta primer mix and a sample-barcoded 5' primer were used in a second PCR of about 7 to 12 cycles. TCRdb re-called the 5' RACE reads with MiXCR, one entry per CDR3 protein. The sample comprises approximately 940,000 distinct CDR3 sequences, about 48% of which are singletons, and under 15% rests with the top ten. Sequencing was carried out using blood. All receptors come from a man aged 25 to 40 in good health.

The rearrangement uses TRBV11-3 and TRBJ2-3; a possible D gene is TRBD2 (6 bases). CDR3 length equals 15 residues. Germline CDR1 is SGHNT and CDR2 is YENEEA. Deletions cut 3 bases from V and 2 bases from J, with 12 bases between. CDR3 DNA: TGTGCCAGCAGCTTTACCACTAGCCCCACAGATACGCAGTATTTT. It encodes CASSFTTSPTDTQYF.

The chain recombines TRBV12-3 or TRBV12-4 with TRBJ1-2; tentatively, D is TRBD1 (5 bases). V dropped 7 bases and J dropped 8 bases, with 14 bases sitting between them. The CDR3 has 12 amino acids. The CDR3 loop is CASNLQGWGYTF. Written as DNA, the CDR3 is TGTGCCAGCAATCTTCAGGGATGGGGCTACACCTTC.

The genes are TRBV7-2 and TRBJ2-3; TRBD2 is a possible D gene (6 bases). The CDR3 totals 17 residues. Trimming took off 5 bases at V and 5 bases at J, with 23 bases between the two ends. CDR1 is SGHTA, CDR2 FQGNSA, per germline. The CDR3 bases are TGTGCCAGCAGCCGACTGAGGATGGGGGGTGGGGGAGATACGCAGTATTTT. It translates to CASSRLRMGGGGDTQYF.